What follows are 19 T cell receptor beta chains derived from one specimen sequenced in a study of T cell clonality in common variable immunodeficiency. Here immunoSEQ multiplex PCR was the method, and the copy in TCRdb shows in-frame clones only, minus some. This repertoire holds some 50,000 clones, and none appear only once. Sequenced material: peripheral blood mononuclear cells. The receptors were sampled from a person between 18 and 75 years old in good health.

This clone came up many times. The read falls 3 residues short of the CDR3 end, and the missing part is taken from the germline J gene. The chain has TRBV2 and TRBJ2-3; TRBD1 might be the D (5 bases). Trimming pared 6 bases from V and 6 bases from J, leaving 7 bases between. Per the germline V gene, CDR1 is SNHLY and CDR2 is FYNNEI. The CDR3 consists of 11 residues. CDR3 DNA (partial): TGTGCCAGCAGCAGGGTTGATACG. Its translation is CASSRVDT. The whole CDR3 region reads CASSRVDTQYF.

This clone was found many times. The sequence runs out 3 residues before the end of the CDR3; the remainder is reconstructed from the germline J gene. The gene calls are TRBV3-1 (or the pseudogene TRBV3-2) and TRBJ2-1; D is uncertain. V lost 1 base, J lost 7 bases, and 11 bases lay in between. Germline values: CDR1 LGHDT, CDR2 YNNKEL (reference sequence). This CDR3 spans 14 amino acids. CDR3 sequence: CASSQALLGNEQFF. The part of the CDR3 DNA that was read is TGTGCCAGCAGCCAAGCCCTCTTAGGGAATGAG.

This clone showed up many times. Read coverage stops 3 residues before the CDR3 terminus; the germline J gene supplies the remainder. The chain links TRBV2 to TRBJ1-5, with D possibly being TRBD1 (6 bases). From germline, CDR1 is SNHLY and CDR2 FYNNEI. Trimming took 8 bases from V and 7 from J, leaving 15 bases between them. This CDR3 is 13 amino acids long. The CDR3 bases that were read are TGTGCCAGCTTGGAGACGGGGGGCCAGCCC. It codes for CASLETGGQP. The complete CDR3 protein is CASLETGGQPQHF.

The CDR3 DNA, read in part, is TGTGCCAGCACCCTGTGGGCTAGCGGTTACAATGAG. Translation: CASTLWASGYNE. The complete CDR3 protein is CASTLWASGYNEAFF. This chain connects TRBV7-2 to TRBJ1-1, with no clear D. Read sequence stops 3 residues before the CDR3 end, and the germline J gene provides the missing end. From germline, CDR1 is SGHTA and CDR2 FQGNSA. The CDR3 sequence is 15 residues long.

This clone was counted at least ten times. The CDR3 is cut off 3 residues early in the read; its end comes from the germline J gene. The chain links TRBV5-6 to TRBJ2-7; TRBD1 might be the D (5 bases). Germline V gene lookup returns CDR1 SGHDT and CDR2 YYEEEE. This CDR3 comprises 13 residues. With 0 bases removed from V and 5 bases from J, the gap between germline ends came to 9 bases. CDR3 loop: CASSLAGSHEQYF. CDR3 DNA, as far as it was read: TGTGCCAGCAGCTTGGCAGGGTCCCACGAG.

This clone has a count of ten or more. A much larger clone differs from this one at a single base, so this may be a read error. Read coverage stops 3 residues before the CDR3 terminus; the germline J gene supplies the remainder. This chain joins TRBV20-1 and TRBJ2-2, with TRBD1 matching over 9 bases. The CDR3 consists of 15 residues. From germline, CDR1 is DFQATT and CDR2 SNEGSKA (reference sequence). The CDR3 spells CSATRPGTGPEKLFF. The sequenced part of the CDR3 DNA is TGCAGTGCTACACGACCCGGGACAGGGCCTGAAAAG.

Worth noting for this clone: The CDR3 end is not reached by the read, which stops 3 residues before it; the germline J gene fills it in. The J gene is TRBJ1-2, the V gene TRBV29-1, with TRBD1 as a possible D gene (6 bases). The CDR3 consists of 13 residues. CDR1 and CDR2 (germline): SQVTM, ANQGSEA. Partial CDR3 DNA: TGCTGCGCTGGAGGGGCACAGGGCTATGGC. Its translation: CCAGGAQGYG. The entire CDR3 is CCAGGAQGYGYTF. The full variable domain, completed using reference TRBV29-1 and TRBJ1-2, is SAVISQKPSRDICQRGTSLTIQCQVDSQVTMMFWYRQQPGQSLTLIATANQGSEATYESGFVIDKFPISRPNLTFSTLTVSNMSPEDSSIYLCCAGGAQGYGYTFGSGTRLTVV.

This clone was detected ten times or more. The read stops 3 residues short of the end of the CDR3; the missing end is completed from the germline J gene. The gene calls are TRBV20-1 and TRBJ2-3; D possibly corresponds to TRBD2 (7 bases). With 6 bases removed from V and 3 bases from J, the gap between germline ends came to 16 bases. This CDR3 contains 14 residues. CDR1 and CDR2 (germline): DFQATT, SNEGSKA (reference sequence). CDR3 in amino acids: CSASRRGGTDTQYF. CDR3 DNA (partial): TGCAGTGCGAGTAGGAGGGGGGGGACAGATACG.

Ten or more counts support this clone. CDR3: CASIKSGTHNSEQYF. CDR3 bases read: TGTGCCAGCATCAAATCCGGGACTCACAATTCCGAG. This chain links TRBV7-8 with TRBJ2-7, with D possibly being TRBD2 (6 bases). Coverage ceases 3 residues before the CDR3 finishes, and the germline J gene fills in the end. The V end was cut by 7 bases, the J end by 6 bases, with 22 bases between. This CDR3 is built from 15 residues. Germline assignment: CDR1 SGHVS and CDR2 FQNEAQ.

A word on this clone: The read ends 3 residues early relative to the CDR3; the germline J gene fills the gap. The gene calls are TRBV20-1 and TRBJ2-3, with 10 bases fitting TRBD2. Germline V gene lookup returns CDR1 DFQATT and CDR2 SNEGSKA (reference sequence). The CDR3 totals 16 residues. CDR3 region: CSARDRLAGLQETQYF. The covered CDR3 bases are TGCAGTGCTAGAGATAGACTAGCGGGCCTCCAAGAGACG.

To note about this clone: The read stops 3 residues short of the end of the CDR3; the missing end is completed from the germline J gene. The chain couples TRBV7-9 to TRBJ1-5; D ambiguous. The CDR3 spans 14 residues. V lost 1 base and J lost 0, with 4 bases in between. CDR1 and CDR2 (germline): SEHNR, FQNEAQ (reference sequence). The CDR3 protein is CASSLDSSNQPQHF. CDR3 DNA (partial): TGTGCCAGCAGCTTAGACAGTAGCAATCAGCCC.

This clone was observed at least ten times. Read data end 3 residues before the CDR3 end; the end is taken from the germline J gene. This chain joins TRBV6-1 and TRBJ2-2; 10 bases agree with TRBD1. Germline-derived CDR1 and CDR2 are MNHNS and SASEGT. This CDR3 region has 15 residues. The part of the CDR3 DNA that was read is TGTGCCAGCAGTGGACAGGGGGCAACTAATGAAAAG. It specifies CASSGQGATNEK. From start to end, the CDR3 is CASSGQGATNEKLFF.

This clone was recorded at least ten times. The read is 3 residues too short to cover the CDR3 end, so that end is filled in from the germline J gene. The chain uses TRBV30 and TRBJ2-7; tentative D call: TRBD2 (7 bases). Germline values: CDR1 GTSNPN, CDR2 SVGIG (reference sequence). This CDR3 has 13 residues. Trimming stripped 5 bases from V and 6 bases from J, with 17 bases between. This chain's CDR3 is CAWGVGGPREQYF. The DNA read from the CDR3 is TGTGCCTGGGGGGTCGGGGGGCCTCGCGAG.

Ten or more counts support this clone. The read stops 3 residues short of the end of the CDR3; the missing end is completed from the germline J gene. V gene TRBV19 combines with J gene TRBJ2-3; possibly TRBD1 for D (6 bases). The CDR3 is 13 amino acids. The V and J ends lost 8 bases and 0 bases respectively, with 9 bases between them. Germline V lookup: CDR1 LNHDA, CDR2 SQIVND (reference sequence). CDR3 protein: CASRTASTDTQYF. Partial CDR3 DNA: TGTGCCAGTCGGACAGCTAGCACAGATACG.

This clone has just a few counts. The read stops 3 residues short of the end of the CDR3; the missing end is completed from the germline J gene. V is TRBV18 and J is TRBJ1-2, with D perhaps TRBD1 (5 bases). The length of the CDR3 is 15 residues. Germline assignment: CDR1 KGHSH and CDR2 LQKENI. The sequenced part of the CDR3 DNA is TGTGCCAGCTCCCCCGAGGGGCACACATCCTACGAC. Encoded protein: CASSPEGHTSYD. The full CDR3 protein is CASSPEGHTSYDYTF.

This clone was counted ten times or more. The read gets to within 3 residues of the CDR3 end, and the germline J gene fills in the rest. The chain recombines TRBV5-6 with TRBJ2-7; D not certain. V was shortened by 3 bases and J by 2 bases, with 3 bases between the two germline ends. Germline V gene lookup returns CDR1 SGHDT and CDR2 YYEEEE. The CDR3 runs to 11 residues. CDR3 region: CASSSAYEQYF. CDR3 DNA, as far as it was read: TGTGCCAGCAGCTCTGCCTACGAG.

This clone was seen many times. The sequenced fragment ends 3 residues before the CDR3 boundary, so the rest is inferred from the germline J gene. The chain has TRBV30 and TRBJ1-3; 7 bases align to TRBD1. CDR3 size: 15 residues. With 4 bases clipped from V and 0 bases from J, the junction kept 6 bases outside the gene matches. Germline CDR1 reads GTSNPN; CDR2 reads SVGIG (reference sequence). This CDR3 reads CAWTRDSYSGNTIYF. Incomplete CDR3 DNA: TGTGCCTGGACAAGGGACAGCTACTCTGGAAACACC. The variable domain in full, completed from reference TRBV30 and TRBJ1-3, reads SQTIHQWPATLVQPVGSPLSLECTVEGTSNPNLYWYRQAAGRGLQLLFYSVGIGQISSEVPQNLSASRPQDRQFILSSKKLLLSDSGFYLCAWTRDSYSGNTIYFGEGSWLTVV.

The sample holds many counts of this clone. The read gets to within 3 residues of the CDR3 end, and the germline J gene fills in the rest. The V and J genes are TRBV20-1 and TRBJ2-3; 9 bases map to TRBD2. The CDR3 contains 17 residues. The V gene's germline CDR1 is DFQATT and CDR2 SNEGSKA (reference sequence). This CDR3 is CSARARLTRGGGETQYF. The part of the CDR3 DNA that was read is TGCAGTGCTAGAGCTCGACTGACGCGGGGGGGCGGAGAGACG.

This clone was seen at least ten times. The read ends 3 residues before the CDR3 terminus; that terminus is restored from the germline J gene. The chain is built from TRBV11-3 and TRBJ2-3; TRBD2 matches 14 bases. The germline V gene encodes CDR1 SGHNT and CDR2 YENEEA. V dropped 5 bases and J dropped 8; count of bases not matched to a gene: 3. This CDR3 region has 14 residues. This chain's CDR3 is CASSPGLAGVTQYF. The covered CDR3 bases are TGTGCCAGCAGCCCGGGACTAGCGGGGGTTACG. The full variable domain, with the rest looked up from reference TRBV11-3 and TRBJ2-3, is EAGVVQSPRYKIIEKKQPVAFWCNPISGHNTLYWYLQNLGQGPELLIRYENEEAVDDSQLPKDRFSAERLKGVDSTLKIQPAELGDSAVYLCASSPGLAGVTQYFGPGTRLTVL.